A selection of T cell receptor beta chains follows, all from one sample in a study of blood T cell repertoires in COVID-19. Method: immunoSEQ multiplex PCR; TCRdb's copy keeps in-frame clones and lacks some. The sample contains approximately 50,000 clones, roughly 84% of which appear only once. The sample consisted of peripheral blood. The receptors originated from a man aged 50-60 years with active COVID-19. Both conserved end residues are part of each CDR3. The D gene is left open where the match is weak. Clone sizes are given selectively: once, few, many, or a class where the clone is expanded.

>TRBJ1-2|NA|NA|TRBV24-1
TGTGCCACCAGTGAACCAGAAAGCTATGGCTACACCTTC
CATSEPESYGYTF
>TRBJ2-3|TRBD2|NA|TRBV15
TGTGCCACCAGCTCTCCGGGAGGCCCAGATACGCAGTATTTT
CATSSPGGPDTQYF
>TRBJ2-1|NA|NA|TRBV28
TGTGCCAGTCTAGCCTCCTACAATGAGCAGTTCTTC
CASLASYNEQFF
>TRBJ2-1|TRBD2|few|TRBV4-3
TGCGCCAGCAGCCTAGATCTAGCGGGAGGGGGGAGGCAGTTCTTC
CASSLDLAGGGRQFF
>TRBJ1-4|NA|NA|TRBV19
TGTGCCAGTAGTACCAGATTTAAAGGGAGTGAAAAACTGTTTTTT
CASSTRFKGSEKLFF
>TRBJ1-1|NA|NA|TRBV19
TGTGCCAGTAGTATAGCTGCGGGGTCTGGCACTGAAGCTTTCTTT
CASSIAAGSGTEAFF
>TRBJ2-3|NA|NA|TRBV30
TGTGCCTGGAGTGGAGGGGACTATACGCAGTATTTT
CAWSGGDYTQYF
>TRBJ2-7|NA|few|TRBV28
TGTGCCAGCAGTTTTAACGAGCAGTACTTC
CASSFNEQYF
>TRBJ1-1|TRBD1|NA|TRBV29-1
TGCAGCGTTGGGGCGGGACAGGGGAACACTGAAGCTTTCTTT
CSVGAGQGNTEAFF
>TRBJ1-5|NA|once|TRBV28
TGTGCCAGCAGTCCCCGGGGGGTCGCCGGCAATCAGCCCCAGCATTTT
CASSPRGVAGNQPQHF
>TRBJ2-5|NA|NA|TRBV20-1
TGCAGTGCTATACCGGGGGAGACCCAGTACTTC
CSAIPGETQYF
>TRBJ2-1|NA|NA|TRBV29-1
TGCAGCGCCGGTTCGACGGCGGGGCCTTACAATGAGCAGTTCTTC
CSAGSTAGPYNEQFF
>TRBJ2-7|NA|NA|TRBV6-5
TGTGCCAGCAGTCCAGGCCATTCCTACGAGCAGTACTTC
CASSPGHSYEQYF
>TRBJ2-1|TRBD2|NA|TRBV4-2
TGTGCCAGCAGCCAAGGGACTAGCGGGAGGGGAATCGGTGAGCAGTTCTTC
CASSQGTSGRGIGEQFF
>TRBJ1-1|TRBD1|NA|TRBV4-1
TGCGCCAGCAGCCAAACCGGGACAGGCCTCCCCGAACAGACTGAAGCTTTCTTT
CASSQTGTGLPEQTEAFF
>TRBJ2-2|TRBD1|NA|TRBV6-5
TGTGCCAGCAGCGAGACAGGGGAGATCGGGGAGCTGTTTTTT
CASSETGEIGELFF
>TRBJ1-1|NA|NA|TRBV6-6
TGTGCCAGCAGTTACGATCGGGACACTGAAGCTTTCTTT
CASSYDRDTEAFF
>TRBJ2-3|NA|NA|TRBV5-1
TGCGCCAGCAGCTACCGGGGCGGAGGGGAAGATACGCAGTATTTT
CASSYRGGGEDTQYF
>TRBJ1-3|NA|NA|TRBV5-4
TGTGCCAGCAGCCGTCGGGAGGGCTTCTCTGGAAACACCATATATTTT
CASSRREGFSGNTIYF
>TRBJ2-7|NA|NA|TRBV10-1
TGCGCCAGCACAGGACAGATCGAGCAGTACTTC
CASTGQIEQYF
>TRBJ2-7|TRBD2|NA|TRBV11-3
TGTGCCAGCAGCTTAGAACGATACGGGACTAGCGGGAGCTACGAGCAGTACTTC
CASSLERYGTSGSYEQYF
>TRBJ1-1|TRBD1|NA|TRBV2
TGTGCCAGCAGTCGCGAGGGGGCGGGCACTGAAGCTTTCTTT
CASSREGAGTEAFF
>TRBJ2-7|TRBD1|NA|TRBV4-1
TGCGCCAGCAGCCAGGCCGGGACAGGGACCTACGAGCAGTACTTC
CASSQAGTGTYEQYF
>TRBJ2-1|NA|NA|TRBV28
TGTGCCAGCAGTCGGGATTCTAGTGGCGCCTACAATGAGCAGTTCTTC
CASSRDSSGAYNEQFF
>TRBJ2-7|NA|NA|TRBV3-1/TRBV3-2
TGTGCCAGCAGCCAAAGGCTAGTGGGTATATACGAGCAGTACTTC
CASSQRLVGIYEQYF
>TRBJ1-2|NA|NA|TRBV30
TGTGCCTGGAGTGTAGCGGGATCGACGATCTATGGCTACACCTTC
CAWSVAGSTIYGYTF
>TRBJ1-1|NA|NA|TRBV19
TGTGCCAGTAGTATAACGGGGGGCCTGAGGAACACTGAAGCTTTCTTT
CASSITGGLRNTEAFF
>TRBJ2-5|TRBD2|once|TRBV5-4
TGTGCCAGCAGCAAGACTAGCGGCCAAGAGACCCAGTACTTC
CASSKTSGQETQYF
>TRBJ2-2|NA|once|TRBV10-2
TGCGCCAGCAGTGGAAACCCAGGGGCCGGGGAGCTGTTTTTT
CASSGNPGAGELFF
>TRBJ1-2|NA|NA|TRBV28
TGTGCCAGCCACGACCGAAAGGGGGATGGCTACACCTTC
CASHDRKGDGYTF
>TRBJ2-7|TRBD2|NA|TRBV7-9
TGTGCCAGCAGCTTAACCCGCGGGAGCTCCTACGAGCAGTACTTC
CASSLTRGSSYEQYF
>TRBJ2-7|NA|few|TRBV28
TGTGCCAGCAGTTTTCTCTACGAGCAGTACTTC
CASSFLYEQYF
>TRBJ2-3|NA|few|TRBV7-3
TGTGCCAGCAGCTTATCCGGGAGCAAGAGGGATACGCAGTATTTT
CASSLSGSKRDTQYF
>TRBJ2-2|TRBD2|NA|TRBV27
TGTGCCAGCAGTTTAACCGGGACTAGCGACACCGGGGAGCTGTTTTTT
CASSLTGTSDTGELFF
>TRBJ2-1|NA|NA|TRBV25-1
TGTGCCAGCAGTGCCAGGGGCGGTCTAGGCAATGAGCAGTTCTTC
CASSARGGLGNEQFF
>TRBJ1-6|NA|NA|TRBV23-1
TGCGCCAGCAGACCTAACAGGAGCTCCTATAATTCACCCCTCCACTTT
CASRPNRSSYNSPLHF
>TRBJ1-5|NA|once|TRBV10-3
TGTGCCATCAGCCCCGGGGGGGGCGACGGGCCCCAGCATTTT
CAISPGGGDGPQHF
>TRBJ2-2|NA|NA|TRBV19
TGTGCCAGTAGGAGACAGCCGAACACCGGGGAGCTGTTTTTT
CASRRQPNTGELFF
>TRBJ1-2|NA|NA|TRBV12-3/TRBV12-4
TGTGCCAGCAGCCCCCGGAACTATGGCTACACCTTC
CASSPRNYGYTF
>TRBJ2-1|NA|NA|TRBV7-9
TGTGCCAGCAGCTTAGCGAGCGGTCGCTCCTACAATGAGCAGTTCTTC
CASSLASGRSYNEQFF
>TRBJ2-3|TRBD2|NA|TRBV7-2
TGTGCCAGCAGCTTCTCGGGTAGCGGGAACGTAGATACGCAGTATTTT
CASSFSGSGNVDTQYF